This is a list of T cell receptor beta chains from one sample in a study of identical twins. One entry per CDR3 protein results from TCRdb running MiXCR on the 5' RACE reads. The table lists about 200,000 distinct CDR3 sequences, 5.5% to 7.5% of them singletons, with roughly 15% in the top ten. In addition, the sample was reused for a study of T cells expressing NK-cell markers.

Sequencing was carried out using CD8+ T cells sorted from blood. The receptors come from a woman aged 18 to 35 in good health. CDR3s include the opening cysteine and the closing phenylalanine or tryptophan. The D gene is left open where the match is weak. For some rows the clone size is stated as once, few or many, or as a class when expanded; others skip it.

d_gene: .; v_gene: TRBV19; j_gene: TRBJ2-7; abundance: .; CDR3aa: CASSIDNRGEQYF
d_gene: .; v_gene: TRBV7-2; j_gene: TRBJ2-3; abundance: few; CDR3aa: CASSYRQSSTDTQYF
d_gene: .; v_gene: TRBV27; j_gene: TRBJ1-1; abundance: many; CDR3aa: CASSLGTGGRSEAFF
d_gene: .; v_gene: TRBV2; j_gene: TRBJ1-2; abundance: few; CDR3aa: CARGTGYGYTF
d_gene: .; v_gene: TRBV19; j_gene: TRBJ1-3; abundance: few; CDR3aa: CASSLRRYSGNTIYF
d_gene: TRBD1; v_gene: TRBV14; j_gene: TRBJ1-1; abundance: .; CDR3aa: CASRPYGQVKANTEAFF
d_gene: .; v_gene: TRBV2; j_gene: TRBJ2-1; abundance: .; CDR3aa: CASSDGREQFF
d_gene: .; v_gene: TRBV7-8; j_gene: TRBJ2-7; abundance: .; CDR3aa: CASSLGLQVTVEQYF
d_gene: .; v_gene: TRBV9; j_gene: TRBJ2-2; abundance: .; CDR3aa: CASSVEGGAAWSTGELFF
d_gene: TRBD1; v_gene: TRBV24-1; j_gene: TRBJ2-2; abundance: .; CDR3aa: CATSDPQGAGELFF
d_gene: .; v_gene: TRBV7-2; j_gene: TRBJ1-6; abundance: many; CDR3aa: CASSLGVGPPLHF
d_gene: .; v_gene: TRBV6-2/TRBV6-3; j_gene: TRBJ2-3; abundance: .; CDR3aa: CASRPIFVGTDTQYF
d_gene: TRBD2; v_gene: TRBV9; j_gene: TRBJ2-7; abundance: few; CDR3aa: CASSVFGGMNEQYF
d_gene: .; v_gene: TRBV7-9; j_gene: TRBJ2-3; abundance: many; CDR3aa: CASSHGLGTDTQYF
d_gene: .; v_gene: TRBV5-5; j_gene: TRBJ1-1; abundance: .; CDR3aa: CASSDRGDTEAFF
d_gene: .; v_gene: TRBV12-3/TRBV12-4; j_gene: TRBJ2-7; abundance: .; CDR3aa: CASSAGRGSEQYF